This T cell receptor (beta chain) was recovered during a study of cytomegalovirus exposure and HLA in healthy donors (dated by TCRdb to the late 2010s). Context from the whole study: An earlier analysis of around 600 of the donors reported about 290 Gb of sequence data and approximately 110 million unique TCR beta sequences from 150 million to 200 million T cells. About 280 gigabases of sequencing data and about 92 million unique TCR sequences made up an early release that covered around 640 HLA-typed donors. Of the approximately 370 genotyped donors, 75% to 85% were placed in the genetic ancestry cluster associated with self-reported Caucasian donors. The study aimed to test whether cataloging public T cell receptors could reveal signatures of past pathogen exposure. The study profiled the T cell repertoires of about 640 subjects by immunosequencing and related them to cytomegalovirus serostatus. In addition to the first cohort of 666 subjects, a separate validation cohort of 120 different subjects was used. To predict cytomegalovirus infection status, the study combined high-throughput TCR immunosequencing, statistical association of individual TCRs with disease status, and machine learning. A later analysis re-analyzed previously published TCR beta repertoires from several hundred donors and added high-resolution HLA genotyping to study TCR occurrence patterns. Rather than using new phenotypic data, the later analysis identified candidate immune exposures from TCR beta sequences and from how often those sequences occurred across donors. An earlier analysis of around 580 of the donors used high-throughput TCR beta sequencing to judge whether each TCR beta V gene segment behaved as functional or pseudogenic. Alongside the repertoire data, information on donor age, sex, ethnicity and CMV serostatus was compiled. A later genetic analysis used genome-wide SNP genotypes for about three fifths of the 666 donors, treating that subset as a discovery cohort. All discovery cohort repertoires had been generated on a single sequencing platform. HLA typing included class I and class II loci at four-digit resolution. Typing coverage varied by locus: roughly 620-630 donors for A, B, C, DRB1 and DQB1; approximately 500 for DQA1; over 600 for DPA1; around 450 for DPB1. Several DR-DQ haplotypes were handled as single units for association and clustering because linkage in the cohort was strong. Across about 370 genotyped donors of the cohort, an average of roughly 250,000 unique TCR beta nucleotide sequences per donor were sequenced, and 15% to 20% of those sequences were non-productive. What the research found in general, with its limitations: In an earlier analysis of fewer than 750 of the donors, most TCR beta V segments were observed in productive rearrangements about 87% or about 30% of the time, broadly matching IMGT annotations. According to the authors, the approach could potentially be generalized to other disease states and immunological phenotypes. Cytomegalovirus status was reported to be diagnosed by the classifier with high specificity and sensitivity in both the original and validation cohorts. A further reported finding was that TCR beta sequences accurately predicted the HLA-A and HLA-B alleles for most subjects in the first cohort. At a false discovery rate of 0.05, a later analysis linked 16,951 TCR beta sequences to specific HLA alleles. In a later genetic analysis, fewer N-insertions in productive TCRs were reported among donors in an Asian-associated ancestry cluster than the 666-donor mean. A later analysis found that most CMV-associated TCR beta chains appeared HLA-restricted, with HLA associations seemingly driven largely by CMV exposure. The earlier analysis of approximately 590 of the donors excluded around 17 rarely observed V segments, including chromosome 9 orphons, because counts were too low. In vitro tests confirmed that three of the cytomegalovirus-associated TCR beta chains recognize cytomegalovirus antigens. Because HLA typing was missing for some donors at each locus, association tests included only the typed subset. In the study, about 150 TCR beta chains were listed as associated with cytomegalovirus. Assigning TCR associations to individual alleles was difficult when HLA alleles, especially DR and DQ, strongly co-occurred. Because the 87-base-pair reads could not distinguish some IMGT-functional V segments, including TRBV6-2 and TRBV6-3, those segments were excluded. Only TCR beta chains were sequenced in this cohort, and the absence of alpha or paired-chain data limited detectable features. Across donors, most TCR sequences were observed very rarely, whereas some public TCRs were present in many individuals. Correlated functional status among segregating V segments might be attributable to linkage disequilibrium, but an unknown experimental factor could not be ruled out. Immune exposure information for the cohort was limited to CMV serostatus. According to a later analysis, TCR association rates differed among HLA loci, with DRB1 alleles showing the most associated TCRs and HLA-C alleles showing the fewest. An association between a missense DCLRE1C variant and V-gene and J-gene trimming of TCR beta chains was found in a later genetic analysis and replicated in an independent cohort. A cluster of highly shared sequence variants was judged likely to represent a technical artifact of the sequencing pipeline. Compared with equally common non-associated chains, HLA-associated TCR beta chains in a later analysis were more clonally expanded and had lower generation probabilities. According to a later analysis, parvovirus B19, influenza, CMV and Epstein-Barr virus appeared linked to several top co-occurrence clusters. Sequencing depth was assumed to be roughly uniform across donors in the presence/absence analyses, though that assumption may not hold.

Inclusive of the bounding cysteine and phenylalanine, the CDR3 is 13 residues long. Of the read, only the CDR3 DNA is kept; its 39 bases are in frame from base 1. In the germline V gene, CDR1 corresponds to MNHNS and CDR2 to SASEGT. V was cut back by 5 bases and J by 2 bases, leaving a gap of 10 bases between them. The cohort consisted of approximately 690 healthy bone marrow donors. All cohort members were sampled while nominally healthy, although unrecorded immune exposures were likely present. The donor was CMV seronegative and belonged to the group of around 400 seronegative cohort members. Each donor provided a peripheral blood sample, and peripheral blood mononuclear cells were used for TCR beta sequencing. The Qiagen DNeasy Blood Extraction Kit was used to extract genomic DNA from the blood cell samples. This clone was seen just once. Which antigen it targets is not known. The input lacks base qualities; no much larger clone sits a single base away.

The library was made by the immunoSEQ multiplex PCR assay. For the multiplex PCR, a mixture combining 60 forward primers for TCR Vbeta segments and 13 reverse primers for TCR Jbeta segments was used. The CDR3 region of rearranged TCR beta genes was amplified from genomic DNA with a multiplex PCR assay. On the Illumina HiSeq System, the amplified TCR beta libraries were sequenced as 87-base-pair reads. Per the original workflow: A later analysis counted approximately 76 million unique TCR beta chains across the 690 or so repertoires, and 9.5 million to 11 million of these chains were shared by at least two donors. A nearest-neighbor algorithm error-corrected the raw reads and collapsed the reads into unique sequences, merging closely related sequences to remove PCR and sequencing errors. V, D and J gene segments were assigned by aligning CDR3 sequences to IMGT reference sequences. Each retained sequence needed at least a six-nucleotide match to both a V gene segment and a J gene segment. Rearrangements were classified as productive when the CDR3 lacked stop codons and remained in frame with V and J, and all other rearrangements were classified as non-productive. CDR3 was defined by IMGT convention, running from the second conserved V-encoded cysteine to the conserved J-encoded phenylalanine. The earlier analysis of some 600 of the donors excluded sequences that lacked an unambiguous match to a single V gene segment. In an earlier analysis of 587 of the donors, a V segment was called functional when productive rearrangements were above 56.7%, and segregating when the standard deviation between donors exceeded 5%. A statistical classification framework was developed to diagnose cytomegalovirus status using the catalog of TCR beta chain sequences. V and J gene assignment, in a later analysis, came from comparing TCR nucleotide sequences with IMGT/GENE-DB human TR gene sequences. A later analysis assigned CDR3 sequences and most-parsimonious VDJ recombination scenarios with the TCRdist pipeline. In a later analysis, each TCR beta chain was defined by its CDR3 amino acid sequence together with its V-gene family, and reads without a unique V-gene family were excluded. In a later analysis, nearly 600 highly shared, low-generation-probability nucleotide sequences were removed to address suspected cross-contamination and a sequencing artifact. In a later analysis, a clonal expansion index for each public chain was calculated from normalized within-repertoire ranks of inferred template counts. In a later analysis, generation probabilities were computed using a VDJ recombination model fitted to out-of-frame rearrangements, and the results were checked against IGoR. Hypergeometric tests were used in a later analysis to score TCR-TCR, TCR-HLA and TCR-CMV co-occurrence, with a repertoire-size bias correction applied to the TCR pairs. To estimate false discovery rates, a later analysis permuted the HLA or CMV assignments 20 times. A later analysis grouped co-occurring TCRs with DBSCAN, adding TCRdist sequence similarity when clustering within HLA-allele-positive subsets. Co-occurrence clustering excluded repertoires with fewer than 30,000 or more than 120,000 public chains, plus five with anomalous nucleotide sharing. In TCRdb, the immuneACCESS table is reduced to in-frame sequences with V and J assigned. These tables do not hold every clone; where another copy was compared, an unresolved V gene accounts for under half, and the others remain unexplained. Clone size and V and J calls were adopted from that table, with D and trimming inferred from the DNA. The sample records over 150,000 clones, approximately 80% of which are singletons. The ten top clones hold roughly 13% of the sample.

This clonotype originated in a woman aged 45-60 years in good health and CMV-seronegative. Sequencing input: PBMCs. Here the chain combines TRBV6-1 and TRBJ2-7, and possibly TRBD2, on 6 matching bases. The bases read TGTGCCAGCAGTAACGGGGGACCCTACGAGCAGTACTTC. Protein translation: CASSNGGPYEQYF.